A single sample is the source of the 6 T cell receptor beta chains below, sequenced in a study of shared clonotypes between healthy human individuals. The naive CD8 subset, CD45RO-negative cells positively selected for CCR7, excluded terminally differentiated effector memory CD45RA+ cells. This table comes from immunoSEQ multiplex PCR, and its TCRdb copy is limited to in-frame clones, with some not included. There are about 2.2 million clones in the sample; 90% to 95% occur only once, and about 1.6% lies in the top ten. Sequenced input: naive CD8+ T cells from PBMCs. The receptors derive from a man aged 18 to 29 in good health. Some clones in this sample may be carry-over from other donors' samples.

The gene calls are TRBV7-2 and TRBJ2-1; D could derive from TRBD1 or TRBD2 (6 bases each). V lost 1 base to trimming and J lost 0 bases, with 13 bases between them. The CDR3 is made up of 17 amino acids. CDR1 and CDR2 from the germline V gene are SGHTA and FQGNSA. CDR3 amino acids: CASSLDLGGLSYNEQFF. DNA for the CDR3: TGTGCCAGCAGCTTAGACTTAGGGGGGCTCTCCTACAATGAGCAGTTCTTC.

V and J are TRBV4-3 and TRBJ2-1, with unresolved D. Germline V gives CDR1 LGHNA, CDR2 YSLEER. The CDR3 consists of 16 residues. The V end was cut by 1 base, the J end by 0 bases, with 10 bases between. CDR3 coding DNA: TGCGCCAGCAGCCAAGTTTACAGTAGCTCCTACAATGAGCAGTTCTTC. Translation gives CASSQVYSSSYNEQFF.

This chain uses TRBV20-1 with TRBJ2-2; D remains ambiguous. Per germline, CDR1 DFQATT and CDR2 SNEGSKA (reference sequence). V lost 5 bases and J 8 bases, leaving 9 bases between the germline ends. The CDR3 consists of 11 residues. This chain's CDR3 is CSASPRGELFF. As DNA, the CDR3 is TGCAGTGCTTCCCCTCGGGGGGAGCTGTTTTTT.

This clone was recorded a few times. The rearrangement uses TRBV29-1 and TRBJ2-2, with D maybe TRBD1 (7 bases). Germline-derived CDR1 and CDR2 are SQVTM and ANQGSEA. V gave up 7 bases and J gave up 3 bases, with 12 bases separating them. This CDR3 has 13 amino acids. CDR3 DNA sequence: TGCAGCGCCACCAGGGGGGACACCGGGGAGCTGTTTTTT. It encodes CSATRGDTGELFF.

The chain uses TRBV30 and TRBJ1-1, with TRBD1 as a possible D gene (5 bases). Germline CDR1 is GTSNPN and CDR2 is SVGIG (reference sequence). V lost 0 bases and J lost 3, with 14 bases in between. This CDR3 comprises 15 residues. The CDR3 here is CAWSVRRGVYTEAFF. DNA of the CDR3: TGTGCCTGGAGTGTGAGGCGGGGGGTCTACACTGAAGCTTTCTTT.

This sequence joins TRBV7-9 and TRBJ2-7, with TRBD1 identical over 8 bases. Unmatched junction bases numbered 6, after V lost 8 bases and J lost 0 bases. The CDR3 length is 14 residues. Germline CDR1 reads SEHNR; CDR2 reads FQNEAQ (reference sequence). CDR3 sequence (DNA): TGTGCCAGCTCAAGACAGGGGCCCTCCTACGAGCAGTACTTC. Translating gives CASSRQGPSYEQYF.